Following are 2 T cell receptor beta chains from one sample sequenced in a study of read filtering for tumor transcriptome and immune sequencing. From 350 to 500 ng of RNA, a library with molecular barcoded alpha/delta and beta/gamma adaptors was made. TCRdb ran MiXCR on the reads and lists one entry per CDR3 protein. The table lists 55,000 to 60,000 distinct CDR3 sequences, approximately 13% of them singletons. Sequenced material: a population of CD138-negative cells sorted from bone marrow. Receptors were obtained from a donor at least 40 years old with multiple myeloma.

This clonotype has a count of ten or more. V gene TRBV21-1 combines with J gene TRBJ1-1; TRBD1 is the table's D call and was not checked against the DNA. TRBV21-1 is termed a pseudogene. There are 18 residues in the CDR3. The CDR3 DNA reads TGTGCCAGCAGCAAAGTTTGGGGCAAGGCCGGGGAAACCACTGAAGCTTTCTTT. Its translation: CASSKVWGKAGETTEAFF.

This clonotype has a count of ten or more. The CDR3 spells CASSSWAGELFF. CDR3 coding DNA: TGTGCCAGCAGTTCGTGGGCCGGGGAGCTGTTTTTT. The chain couples TRBV6-2 or TRBV6-3 to TRBJ2-2; D is uncertain. Germline CDR1 is MNHEY and CDR2 is SVGEGT. The CDR3 covers 12 residues. Trimming cost V 4 bases and J 6 bases, with 6 bases left between them.